Listed below are T cell receptor beta chains from one sample, sequenced in a study of T cell clonotyping in hematopoietic cell transplantation. Here immunoSEQ multiplex PCR was the method, and the copy in TCRdb shows in-frame clones only, minus some. The sample lists over 45,000 clones, 86% occurring once. Specimen: peripheral blood mononuclear cells, collected before stem cell transplant. The receptors derive from a man aged 55-75 years with biphenotypic leukemia. Some clones in this sample may be carry-over from other donors' samples. The CDR3 runs from the conserved cysteine through the conserved F or W. The order of the fields is J gene, V gene, D gene, clone size, CDR3 DNA, CDR3 protein. D genes are given only for firm matches. Size tells how often a clone was seen (once, few, many) or the class of an expanded clone, and some rows leave it out.

TRBJ1-1	TRBV5-8	NA	NA	TGTGCCAGCAGGGGTGGGACCGCGAACACTGAAGCTTTCTTT	CASRGGTANTEAFF
TRBJ2-1	TRBV28	NA	NA	TGTGCCAGCAATAACCTTGGGTACAATGAGCAGTTCTTC	CASNNLGYNEQFF
TRBJ2-6	TRBV4-1	TRBD2	NA	TGCGCCAGCAGACAATCTCATAGACCGGGACTAGTCCCTGGGGCCAACGTCCTGACTTTC	CASRQSHRPGLVPGANVLTF
TRBJ2-7	TRBV6-6	NA	NA	TGTGCCAGCAGTTACGGCGGGAACGAGCAGTACTTC	CASSYGGNEQYF
TRBJ2-3	TRBV6-5	NA	NA	TGTGCCAGCAGTTATACAGCAGGAGGGGGTACGCAGTATTTT	CASSYTAGGGTQYF
TRBJ2-7	TRBV5-1	NA	NA	TGCGCCAGCAGCTCGGGCCCAGGGAGCTACGAGCAGTACTTC	CASSSGPGSYEQYF
TRBJ2-2	TRBV6-5	NA	NA	TGTGCAGCAAGGGGAGACAACACCGGGGAGCTGTTTTTT	CAARGDNTGELFF
TRBJ2-7	TRBV5-8	NA	NA	TGTGCCAGCAGTTCCGAGATCCCCCTCTACGAGCAGTACTTC	CASSSEIPLYEQYF
TRBJ2-7	TRBV7-9	TRBD1	NA	TGTGCCAGCAGCCCACCCGGGACAGGGGCCGGGACTAACGAGCAGTACTTC	CASSPPGTGAGTNEQYF
TRBJ1-2	TRBV5-6	NA	NA	TGTGCCAGCAGCTTCCACAGTGGGATCTATGGCTACACCTTC	CASSFHSGIYGYTF
TRBJ2-5	TRBV6-6	NA	once	TGTGCCAGCAGTTACGCCGTCGGAGAGACCCAGTACTTC	CASSYAVGETQYF
TRBJ1-2	TRBV7-2	NA	NA	TGTGCCAGCAGCTTAGTAGATTATGGCTACACCTTC	CASSLVDYGYTF
TRBJ2-7	TRBV29-1	TRBD1	NA	TGCAGCGGGGGACAGGGCGGCGAGCAGTACTTC	CSGGQGGEQYF
TRBJ2-1	TRBV5-1	TRBD1	NA	TGCGCCAGCAGCTCCCCTAGGACAGGGACCTACAATGAGCAGTTCTTC	CASSSPRTGTYNEQFF
TRBJ2-1	TRBV30	NA	once	TGTGCCTGGAGTGTATACAATGAGCAGTTCTTC	CAWSVYNEQFF
TRBJ2-7	TRBV5-1	NA	NA	TGCGCCAGCACCCGAGCCGAGATCGGCTACGAGCAGTACTTC	CASTRAEIGYEQYF
TRBJ1-2	TRBV7-9	TRBD1	NA	TGTGCCTGGGGGACAGGGGAGTTGAAAGTCGGCTACACCTTC	CAWGTGELKVGYTF
TRBJ1-5	TRBV2	NA	NA	TGTGCCAGCAGTGTCACCGGGACCGCAGTCCAGCCCCAGCATTTT	CASSVTGTAVQPQHF
TRBJ1-5	TRBV7-2	TRBD1	NA	TGTGCCAGCAGTTTGCGGACAGGGAGAGCGGAGCCCCAGCATTTT	CASSLRTGRAEPQHF
TRBJ1-2	TRBV7-9	TRBD1	NA	TGTGCCAGCAGCTTGGTGGGACAGTGGGGCTACACCTTC	CASSLVGQWGYTF
TRBJ2-1	TRBV4-1	NA	NA	TGCGCCAGCAGCCAAGATGGAATTTACAATGAGCAGTTCTTC	CASSQDGIYNEQFF
TRBJ2-2	TRBV6-5	TRBD1	NA	TGTGCCACCAACCGGGACAGGGACACCGGGGAGCTGTTTTTT	CATNRDRDTGELFF
TRBJ2-7	TRBV5-6	NA	NA	TGTGCCAGCAGCTTGACGAGGTACTACGAGCAGTACTTC	CASSLTRYYEQYF
TRBJ2-7	TRBV30	TRBD1	NA	TGTGCCTGGAGTCTAGGGACAGGGGCCGAAGGCTACGAGCAGTACTTC	CAWSLGTGAEGYEQYF
TRBJ1-4	TRBV28	NA	NA	TGTGCCAGCAGCTCCCCCCAGGACCTTAATGAAAAACTGTTTTTT	CASSSPQDLNEKLFF
TRBJ1-2	TRBV15	NA	NA	TGTGCCACCAGCCACAACTATCAGGGGTTCGGCTACACCTTC	CATSHNYQGFGYTF
TRBJ1-1	TRBV27	NA	NA	TGTGCCAGCAGCGGGCAGTGGAACACTGAAGCTTTCTTT	CASSGQWNTEAFF
TRBJ2-7	TRBV11-2	TRBD1	NA	TGTGCCAGCAGGACAGGGGTGGGTCTCTACGAGCAGTACTTC	CASRTGVGLYEQYF
TRBJ2-7	TRBV10-3	NA	NA	TGTGCCACCGAAGGGGGTCCAAATACCTACGAGCAGTACTTC	CATEGGPNTYEQYF
TRBJ2-1	TRBV7-2	TRBD2	NA	TGTGCCAGCAGCTCTGGACTAGCGGGAGTTAATGAGCAGTTCTTC	CASSSGLAGVNEQFF
TRBJ2-7	TRBV19	NA	NA	TGTGCCAGTAGCGGTTATGAGGACGAGCAGTACTTC	CASSGYEDEQYF
TRBJ2-2	TRBV30	NA	NA	TGTGCCTGGAGAGAGGGCGTGGGGTCCACCGGGGAGCTGTTTTTT	CAWREGVGSTGELFF
TRBJ1-5	TRBV10-2	NA	NA	TGCGCCAGCAGTGGTGGAGATCAGCCCCAGCATTTT	CASSGGDQPQHF
TRBJ2-1	TRBV7-3	TRBD2	NA	TGTGCCAGCAGCGCCGGACTAGCGGGAGATCGGGAGCAGTTCTTC	CASSAGLAGDREQFF
TRBJ1-4	TRBV28	TRBD1	NA	TGTGCCAGCAGGCCCGTCCCGGGACAGGGTGCTGAAAAACTGTTTTTT	CASRPVPGQGAEKLFF
TRBJ2-2	TRBV19	NA	few	TGTGCCAGTAGTAAAGCTTTGCGGGAAGGGACCGGGGAGCTGTTTTTT	CASSKALREGTGELFF
TRBJ2-7	TRBV30	NA	once	TGTGCCTGGAGTGGCGTCTACGAGCAGTACTTC	CAWSGVYEQYF